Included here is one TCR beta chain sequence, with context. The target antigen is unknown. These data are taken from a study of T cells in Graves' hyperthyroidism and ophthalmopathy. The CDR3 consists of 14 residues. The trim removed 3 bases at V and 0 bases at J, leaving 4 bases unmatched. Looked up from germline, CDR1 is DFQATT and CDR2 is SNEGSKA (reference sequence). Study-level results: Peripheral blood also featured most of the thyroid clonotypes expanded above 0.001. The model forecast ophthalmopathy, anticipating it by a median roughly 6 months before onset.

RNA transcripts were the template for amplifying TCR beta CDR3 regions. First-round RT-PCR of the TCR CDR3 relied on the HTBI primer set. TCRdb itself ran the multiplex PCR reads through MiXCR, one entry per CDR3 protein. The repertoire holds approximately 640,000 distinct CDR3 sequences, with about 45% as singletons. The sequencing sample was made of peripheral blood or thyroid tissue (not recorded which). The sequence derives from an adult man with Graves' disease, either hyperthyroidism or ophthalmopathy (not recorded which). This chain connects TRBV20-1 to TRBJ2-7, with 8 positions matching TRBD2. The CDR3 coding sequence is TGCAGTGCTAGGACTAGCGCCCACTCCTACGAGCAGTACTTC. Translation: CSARTSAHSYEQYF.